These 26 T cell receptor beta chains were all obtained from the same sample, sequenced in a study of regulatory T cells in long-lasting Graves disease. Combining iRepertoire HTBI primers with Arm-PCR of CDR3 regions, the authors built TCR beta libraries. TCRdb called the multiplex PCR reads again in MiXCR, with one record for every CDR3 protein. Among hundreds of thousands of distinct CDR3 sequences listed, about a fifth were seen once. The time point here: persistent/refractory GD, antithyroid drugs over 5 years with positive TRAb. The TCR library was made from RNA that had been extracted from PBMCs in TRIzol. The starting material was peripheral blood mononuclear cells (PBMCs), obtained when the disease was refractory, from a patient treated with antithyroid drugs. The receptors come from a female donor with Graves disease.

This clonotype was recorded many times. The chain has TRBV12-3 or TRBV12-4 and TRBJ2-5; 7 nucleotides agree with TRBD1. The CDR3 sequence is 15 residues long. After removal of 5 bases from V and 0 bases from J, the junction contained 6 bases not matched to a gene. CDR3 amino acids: CASSAGQDYQETQYF. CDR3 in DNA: TGTGCCAGCAGTGCAGGACAGGACTACCAAGAGACCCAGTACTTC.

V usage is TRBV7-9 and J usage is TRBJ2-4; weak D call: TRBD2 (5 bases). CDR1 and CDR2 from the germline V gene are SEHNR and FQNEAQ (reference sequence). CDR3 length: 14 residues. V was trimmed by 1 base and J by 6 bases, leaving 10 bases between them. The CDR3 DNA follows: TGTGCCAGCAGCTTAGAAGTCGGGATAAACATTCAGTACTTC. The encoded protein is CASSLEVGINIQYF.

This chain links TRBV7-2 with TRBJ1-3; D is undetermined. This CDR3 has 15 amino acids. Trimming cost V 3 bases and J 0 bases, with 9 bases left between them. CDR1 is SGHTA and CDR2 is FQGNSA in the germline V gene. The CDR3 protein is CASSLARLSGNTIYF. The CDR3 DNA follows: TGTGCCAGCAGCTTGGCCAGGCTCTCTGGAAACACCATATATTTT.

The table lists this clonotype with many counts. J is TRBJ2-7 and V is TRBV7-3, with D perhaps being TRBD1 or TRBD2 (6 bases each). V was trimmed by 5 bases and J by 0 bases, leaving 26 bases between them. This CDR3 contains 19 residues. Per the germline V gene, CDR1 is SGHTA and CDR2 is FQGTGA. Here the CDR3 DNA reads TGTGCCAGCAGCCCACGGACAGCCCGGAGGGCCCTAGGCTCCTACGAGCAGTACTTC. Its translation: CASSPRTARRALGSYEQYF.

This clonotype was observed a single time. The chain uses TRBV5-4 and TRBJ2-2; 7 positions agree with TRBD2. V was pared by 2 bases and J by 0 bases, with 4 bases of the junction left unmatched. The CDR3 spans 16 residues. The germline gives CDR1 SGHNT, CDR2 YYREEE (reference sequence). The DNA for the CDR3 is TGTGCCAGCAGCTTTCCGGGACTATCGAACACCGGGGAGCTGTTTTTT. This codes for CASSFPGLSNTGELFF.

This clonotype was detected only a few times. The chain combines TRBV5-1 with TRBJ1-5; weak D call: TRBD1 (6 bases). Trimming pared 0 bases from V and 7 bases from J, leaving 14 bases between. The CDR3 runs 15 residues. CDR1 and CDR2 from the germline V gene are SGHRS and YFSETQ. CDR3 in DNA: TGCGCCAGCAGCTTGGAAGGGGGACTTCAGCAGCCCCAGCATTTT. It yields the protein CASSLEGGLQQPQHF.

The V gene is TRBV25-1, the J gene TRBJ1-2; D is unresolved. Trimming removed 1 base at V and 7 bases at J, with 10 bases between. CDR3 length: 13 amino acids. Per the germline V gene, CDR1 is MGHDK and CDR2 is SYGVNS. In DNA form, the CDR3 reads TGTGCCAGCAGTGAATCCGAGGTCCGTGGCTACACCTTC. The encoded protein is CASSESEVRGYTF.

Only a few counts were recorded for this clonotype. In DNA form, the CDR3 reads TGTGCCAGCAGCCGGAGGGTGGGGGGGGAGCAGTTCTTC. It yields the protein CASSRRVGGEQFF. The chain employs TRBV12-3 or TRBV12-4 and TRBJ2-1; 7 bases align to TRBD2. CDR3 length equals 13 residues. The V and J ends lost 6 bases and 10 bases, in that order; junction bases with no gene match: 9.

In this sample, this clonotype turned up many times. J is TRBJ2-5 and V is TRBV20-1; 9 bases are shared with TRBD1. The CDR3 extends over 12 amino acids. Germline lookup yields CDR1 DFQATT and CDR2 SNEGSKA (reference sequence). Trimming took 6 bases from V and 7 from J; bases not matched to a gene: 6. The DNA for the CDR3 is TGCAGTGCGAGACAGGGGGTCGTGACCCAGTACTTC. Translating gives CSARQGVVTQYF.

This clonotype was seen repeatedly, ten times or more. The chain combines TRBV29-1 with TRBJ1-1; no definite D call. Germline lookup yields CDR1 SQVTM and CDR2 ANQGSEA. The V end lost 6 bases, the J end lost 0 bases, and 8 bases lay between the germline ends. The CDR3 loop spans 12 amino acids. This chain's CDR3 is CSVVWVNTEAFF. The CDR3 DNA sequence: TGCAGCGTCGTTTGGGTGAACACTGAAGCTTTCTTT.

CDR3 DNA sequence: TGTGCCAGCAGTGGATGGGGGGGAGAGACCCAGTACTTC. Translated: CASSGWGGETQYF. This chain joins TRBV25-1 and TRBJ2-5, with 7 bases fitting TRBD2. Germline assignment: CDR1 MGHDK and CDR2 SYGVNS. The CDR3 covers 13 residues. With 4 bases clipped from V and 4 bases from J, the junction kept 3 bases outside the gene matches. Supplemented by reference TRBV25-1 and TRBJ2-5, the full variable domain reads EADIYQTPRYLVIGTGKKITLECSQTMGHDKMYWYQQDPGMELHLIHYSYGVNSTEKGDLSSESTVSRIRTEHFPLTLESARPSHTSQYLCASSGWGGETQYFGPGTRLLVL.

CDR3: CSARTGNGYTF. The CDR3 DNA reads TGCAGTGCCCGAACCGGGAATGGCTACACCTTC. The chain links TRBV20-1 to TRBJ1-2; D is unresolved. V lost 6 bases to trimming and J lost 6 bases, with 11 bases between them. This CDR3 is 11 amino acids long. Germline CDR1 reads DFQATT; CDR2 reads SNEGSKA (reference sequence).

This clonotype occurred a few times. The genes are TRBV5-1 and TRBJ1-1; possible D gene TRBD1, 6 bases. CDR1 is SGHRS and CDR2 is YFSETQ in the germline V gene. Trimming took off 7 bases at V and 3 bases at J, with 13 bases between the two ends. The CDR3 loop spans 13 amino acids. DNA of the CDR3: TGCGCCAGCGGGTCCAGGGGCTACACTGAAGCTTTCTTT. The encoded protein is CASGSRGYTEAFF. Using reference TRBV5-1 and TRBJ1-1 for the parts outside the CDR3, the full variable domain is KAGVTQTPRYLIKTRGQQVTLSCSPISGHRSVSWYQQTPGQGLQFLFEYFSETQRNKGNFPGRFSGRQFSNSRSEMNVSTLELGDSALYLCASGSRGYTEAFFGQGTRLTVV.

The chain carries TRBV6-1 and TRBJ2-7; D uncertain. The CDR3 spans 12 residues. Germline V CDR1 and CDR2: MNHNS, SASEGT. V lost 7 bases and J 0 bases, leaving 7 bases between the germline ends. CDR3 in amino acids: CASIDPSYEQYF. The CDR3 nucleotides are TGTGCCAGCATTGACCCCTCCTACGAGCAGTACTTC.

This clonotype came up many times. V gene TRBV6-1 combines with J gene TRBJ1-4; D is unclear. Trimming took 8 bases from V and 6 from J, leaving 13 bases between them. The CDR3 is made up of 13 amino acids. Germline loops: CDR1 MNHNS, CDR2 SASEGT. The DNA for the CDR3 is TGTGCCAGCCGGCAGGACTCCTATGAAAAACTGTTTTTT. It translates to CASRQDSYEKLFF.

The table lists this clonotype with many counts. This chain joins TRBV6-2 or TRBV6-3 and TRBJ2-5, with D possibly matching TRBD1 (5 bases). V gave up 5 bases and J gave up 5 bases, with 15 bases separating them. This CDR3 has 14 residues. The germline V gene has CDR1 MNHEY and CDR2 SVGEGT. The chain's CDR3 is CASSRTGTSETQYF. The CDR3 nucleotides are TGTGCCAGCAGTCGTACAGGAACCTCCGAGACCCAGTACTTC.

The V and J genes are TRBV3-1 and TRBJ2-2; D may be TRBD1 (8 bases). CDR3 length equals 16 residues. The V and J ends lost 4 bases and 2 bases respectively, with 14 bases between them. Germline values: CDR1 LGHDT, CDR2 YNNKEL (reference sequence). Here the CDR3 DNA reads TGTGCCAGCAGCCGCGGACAGGGACTAAACACCGGGGAGCTGTTTTTT. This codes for CASSRGQGLNTGELFF. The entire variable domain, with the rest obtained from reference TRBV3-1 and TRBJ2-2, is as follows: DTAVSQTPKYLVTQMGNDKSIKCEQNLGHDTMYWYKQDSKKFLKIMFSYNNKELIINETVPNRFSPKSPDKAHLNLHINSLELGDSAVYFCASSRGQGLNTGELFFGEGSRLTVL.

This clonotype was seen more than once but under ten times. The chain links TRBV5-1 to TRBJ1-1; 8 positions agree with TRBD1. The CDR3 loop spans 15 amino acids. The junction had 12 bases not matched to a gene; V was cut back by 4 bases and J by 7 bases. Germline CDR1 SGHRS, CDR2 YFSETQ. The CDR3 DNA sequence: TGCGCCAGCAGCCAAGTCCGCAGGGGGCGGGTTGAAGCTTTCTTT. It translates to CASSQVRRGRVEAFF.

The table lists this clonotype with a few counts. CDR3 nucleotides: TGTGCCAGCAGCCAAGATCTAAGGGGTGAGCAGTACTTC. It encodes CASSQDLRGEQYF. The V call is TRBV3-1, the J call TRBJ2-7; D possibly corresponds to TRBD1 (5 bases). Trimming pared 0 bases from V and 7 bases from J, leaving 10 bases between. This CDR3 comprises 13 residues. CDR1 and CDR2 from the germline V gene are LGHDT and YNNKEL (reference sequence).

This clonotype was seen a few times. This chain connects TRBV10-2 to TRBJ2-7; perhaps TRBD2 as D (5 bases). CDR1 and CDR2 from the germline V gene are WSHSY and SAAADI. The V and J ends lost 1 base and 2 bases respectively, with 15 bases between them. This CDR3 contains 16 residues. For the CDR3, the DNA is TGCGCCAGCAGTGAGTTGACAAGAGGAGGAACCTACGAGCAGTACTTC. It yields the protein CASSELTRGGTYEQYF.

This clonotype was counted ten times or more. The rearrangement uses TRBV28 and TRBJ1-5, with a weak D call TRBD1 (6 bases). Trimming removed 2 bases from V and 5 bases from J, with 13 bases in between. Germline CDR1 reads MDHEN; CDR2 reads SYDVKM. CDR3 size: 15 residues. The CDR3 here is CASSLLGQNHQPQHF. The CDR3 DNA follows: TGTGCCAGCAGTTTACTTGGACAGAACCATCAGCCCCAGCATTTT.

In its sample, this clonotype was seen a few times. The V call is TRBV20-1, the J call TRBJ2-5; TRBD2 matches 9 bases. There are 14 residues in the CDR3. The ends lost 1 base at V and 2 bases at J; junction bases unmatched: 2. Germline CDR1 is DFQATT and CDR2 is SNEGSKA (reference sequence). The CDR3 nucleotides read TGCAGTGCTAGAGGTGCGGGAGGGCAAGAGACCCAGTACTTC. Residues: CSARGAGGQETQYF.

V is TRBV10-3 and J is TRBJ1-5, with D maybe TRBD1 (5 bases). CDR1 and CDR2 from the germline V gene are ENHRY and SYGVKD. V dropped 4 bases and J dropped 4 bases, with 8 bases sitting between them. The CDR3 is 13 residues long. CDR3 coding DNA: TGTGCCATCAGTGGGCAGGGAAATCAGCCCCAGCATTTT. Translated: CAISGQGNQPQHF.

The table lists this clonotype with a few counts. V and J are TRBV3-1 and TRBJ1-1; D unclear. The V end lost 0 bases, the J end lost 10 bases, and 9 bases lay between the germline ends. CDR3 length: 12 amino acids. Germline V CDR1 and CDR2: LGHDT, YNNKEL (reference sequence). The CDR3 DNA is TGTGCCAGCAGCCAAGATACAGTTCGAGCTTTCTTT. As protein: CASSQDTVRAFF.

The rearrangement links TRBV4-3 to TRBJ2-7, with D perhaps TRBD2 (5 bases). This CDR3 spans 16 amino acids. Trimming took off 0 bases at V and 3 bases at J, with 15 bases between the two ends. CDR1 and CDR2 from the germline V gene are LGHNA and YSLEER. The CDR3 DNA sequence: TGCGCCAGCAGCCAAGATCATGAGGGCCATTTCTACGAGCAGTACTTC. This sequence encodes CASSQDHEGHFYEQYF.

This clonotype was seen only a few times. The CDR3 sequence is CASSPPGRGQGNSPLHF. CDR3 DNA sequence: TGTGCCAGCAGCCCCCCCGGCAGGGGGCAAGGAAATTCACCCCTCCACTTT. The chain joins TRBV7-2 to TRBJ1-6, with TRBD1 matching over 8 bases. CDR3 length: 17 residues. V trimming: 5 bases; J trimming: 7 bases; junction bases outside the gene matches: 13. Germline V gene sequence: CDR1 SGHTA, CDR2 FQGNSA.